The entry that follows covers one T cell receptor beta chain sequence. The data stem from a study of CD8 T cells in Susac syndrome. Random-hexamer reverse transcription was applied to roughly 0.45 to 1 ug RNA. TCRdb independently ran MiXCR on the immunoSEQ multiplex PCR reads; one entry per CDR3 protein. The sample shows some 300,000 distinct CDR3 sequences, 89% of them seen only once. Isolation of CD8+ and CD4+ T cells was performed negatively, whereas enrichment of TEMRA cells was done by FACS. The TCR was taken from a human donor with multiple sclerosis. The sample was CD8+ T cells from PBMCs.

The CDR3 loop is CASSPAGSSSYEQYF. CDR3 DNA: TGTGCCAGCAGCCCCGCGGGGTCGAGCTCCTACGAGCAGTACTTC. The rearrangement links TRBV7-2 to TRBJ2-7; D perhaps matches TRBD2 (6 bases). The CDR3 is made up of 15 amino acids. The ends were cut back, 5 bases at V and 0 bases at J, with 14 bases in the middle. CDR1 is SGHTA, CDR2 FQGNSA, per germline. Drawing the rest from reference TRBV7-2 and TRBJ2-7, the complete variable domain is GAGVSQSPSNKVTEKGKDVELRCDPISGHTALYWYRQSLGQGLEFLIYFQGNSAPDKSGLPSDRFSAERTGGSVSTLTIQRTQQEDSAVYLCASSPAGSSSYEQYFGPGTRLTVT.